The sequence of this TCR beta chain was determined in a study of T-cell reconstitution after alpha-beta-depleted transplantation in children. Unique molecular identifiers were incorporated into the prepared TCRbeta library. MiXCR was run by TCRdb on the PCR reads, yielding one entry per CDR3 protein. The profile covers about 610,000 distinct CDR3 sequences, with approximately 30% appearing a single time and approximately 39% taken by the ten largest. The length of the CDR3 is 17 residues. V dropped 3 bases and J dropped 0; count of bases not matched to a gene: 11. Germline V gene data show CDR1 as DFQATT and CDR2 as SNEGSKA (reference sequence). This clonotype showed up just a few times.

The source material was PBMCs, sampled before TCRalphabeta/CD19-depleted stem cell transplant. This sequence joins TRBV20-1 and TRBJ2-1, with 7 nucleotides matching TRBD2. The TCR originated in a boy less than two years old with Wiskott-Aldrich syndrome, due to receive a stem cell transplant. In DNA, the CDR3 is TGCAGTGCTAGGGGGGGGAGAGTAACAAGCTCCTACAATGAGCAGTTCTTC. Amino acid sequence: CSARGGRVTSSYNEQFF.